This is a list of T cell receptor beta chains from one sample in a study of regulatory T cells in long-lasting Graves disease. Via MiXCR, TCRdb re-called the multiplex PCR reads, giving one row per CDR3 protein. The sample consists of 300,000 to 400,000 distinct CDR3 sequences, 18% of them appearing once. The input for sequencing was peripheral blood mononuclear cells (PBMCs), taken at new diagnosis, from a patient treated with antithyroid drugs. The receptors were gathered from a female donor with Graves disease. The CDR3 runs from the conserved cysteine through the conserved F or W. A D gene is named only where the DNA matches it firmly. Not all rows give a size; the values are once, few, many and, for expanded clones, a class.

d_gene,v_gene,j_gene,abundance,CDR3aa,CDR3nt
-,TRBV12-3/TRBV12-4,TRBJ2-1,many,CASSPLKYEQFF,TGTGCCAGCAGCCCCCTCAAGTATGAGCAGTTCTTC
-,TRBV6-1,TRBJ1-1,many,CASKDRGTEAFF,TGTGCCAGCAAGGATCGGGGCACTGAAGCTTTCTTT
-,TRBV12-3/TRBV12-4,TRBJ2-1,-,CASSYPPDEQFF,TGTGCCAGCAGTTACCCCCCGGATGAGCAGTTCTTC
-,TRBV27,TRBJ1-2,-,CASSVTPLSPHGYTF,TGTGCCAGCAGCGTGACACCACTTTCTCCCCATGGCTACACCTTC
-,TRBV11-2,TRBJ2-2,many,CASSRVQVQDTGELFF,TGTGCCAGCAGCCGGGTTCAGGTGCAGGACACCGGGGAGCTGTTTTTT
TRBD2,TRBV20-1,TRBJ2-2,many,CSVLLGTSGSGGELFF,TGCAGTGTGTTATTAGGGACTAGCGGGAGTGGCGGGGAGCTGTTTTTT
-,TRBV11-1,TRBJ2-1,many,CASSLLGATAQGNEQFF,TGTGCCAGCAGCTTATTAGGGGCGACAGCCCAGGGCAATGAGCAGTTCTTC
TRBD2,TRBV19,TRBJ2-3,-,CASGSGTRTDTQYF,TGTGCCAGTGGTTCCGGGACTAGAACAGATACGCAGTATTTT
-,TRBV4-1,TRBJ2-7,many,CASSQGMTYEQYF,TGCGCCAGCAGCCAAGGGATGACCTACGAGCAGTACTTC
-,TRBV9,TRBJ2-3,few,CASSVGGLAESTQYF,TGTGCCAGCAGCGTAGGGGGGCTAGCGGAAAGTACGCAGTATTTT
TRBD1,TRBV6-1,TRBJ2-5,many,CASSAGTAMRTQYF,TGTGCCAGCAGTGCCGGGACAGCAATGAGGACCCAGTACTTC
TRBD1,TRBV19,TRBJ2-5,many,CASSSWDRGDQETQYF,TGTGCCAGTAGTAGCTGGGACAGGGGGGACCAAGAGACCCAGTACTTC
-,TRBV18,TRBJ1-3,many,CASSPPTVSGNTIYF,TGTGCCAGCTCACCACCGACAGTCTCTGGAAACACCATATATTTT
TRBD2,TRBV20-1,TRBJ2-7,many,CSARAPGLADEQYF,TGCAGTGCTAGAGCTCCGGGACTAGCGGACGAGCAGTACTTC
TRBD1,TRBV30,TRBJ2-7,many,CASRRSGRGSEQYF,TGTGCCTCGCGAAGGTCGGGCAGGGGGAGCGAGCAGTACTTC
TRBD2,TRBV20-1,TRBJ2-3,many,CSARVGTSGRGSTDTQYF,TGCAGTGCTAGAGTCGGGACTAGCGGGAGGGGGAGCACAGATACGCAGTATTTT
-,TRBV7-2,TRBJ1-4,many,CASSLAGARNEKLFF,TGTGCCAGCAGCTTAGCAGGGGCCCGTAATGAAAAACTGTTTTTT
TRBD1,TRBV6-1,TRBJ2-5,-,CASSEAPGQGDGETQYF,TGTGCCAGCAGTGAAGCCCCGGGACAGGGGGATGGCGAGACCCAGTACTTC
-,TRBV7-9,TRBJ2-3,many,CASSLGRVRQGADTQYF,TGTGCCAGCAGCTTAGGGAGGGTACGACAGGGCGCAGATACGCAGTATTTT
TRBD2,TRBV6-9,TRBJ2-1,few,CASSYSVGGPSNEQFF,TGTGCCAGCAGTTACTCAGTGGGAGGGCCCTCGAATGAGCAGTTCTTC
TRBD2,TRBV2,TRBJ2-7,-,CASRRDGGSFYEQYF,TGTGCCAGCAGAAGAGATGGCGGGAGTTTCTACGAGCAGTACTTC
TRBD2,TRBV12-5,TRBJ2-5,-,CASGLVLAGGGAEETQYF,TGTGCTAGTGGTTTGGTACTTGCGGGAGGGGGCGCGGAAGAGACCCAGTACTTC
-,TRBV12-3/TRBV12-4,TRBJ2-5,many,CASSSTNRYQETQYF,TGTGCCAGCAGTTCAACGAACAGGTACCAAGAGACCCAGTACTTC
-,TRBV12-3/TRBV12-4,TRBJ2-1,many,CASSPSLGGVGNEQFF,TGTGCCAGCAGTCCCTCCTTGGGGGGAGTGGGCAATGAGCAGTTCTTC
TRBD1,TRBV5-4,TRBJ1-4,many,CASSRGTANEKLFF,TGTGCCAGCAGCCGTGGGACAGCAAATGAAAAACTGTTTTTT
TRBD1,TRBV19,TRBJ2-6,many,CASSSTGGSGANVLTF,TGTGCCAGTAGTTCGACAGGGGGCTCTGGGGCCAACGTCCTGACTTTC
-,TRBV28,TRBJ2-3,many,CASSLEATDTQYF,TGTGCCAGCAGTTTGGAGGCTACAGATACGCAGTATTTT
-,TRBV18,TRBJ1-6,many,CASSQQRNNSPLHF,TGTGCCAGCTCACAACAGCGGAATAATTCACCCCTCCACTTT
-,TRBV5-1,TRBJ2-5,-,CASSQPGTPQETQYF,TGCGCTAGCAGCCAGCCCGGGACACCACAAGAGACCCAGTACTTC
-,TRBV12-3/TRBV12-4,TRBJ2-7,many,CASSSGPRGDEQYF,TGTGCCAGCAGTTCCGGGCCCCGCGGCGACGAGCAGTACTTC
-,TRBV19,TRBJ2-1,many,CASSAQHGTRVGNEQFF,TGTGCCAGTAGTGCCCAACACGGGACACGCGTAGGCAATGAGCAGTTCTTC
TRBD2,TRBV9,TRBJ2-5,few,CASSVALASGRAQYF,TGTGCCAGCAGCGTAGCGCTTGCTAGCGGGAGGGCCCAGTACTTC
TRBD1,TRBV2,TRBJ2-7,many,CASSAQGANYEQYF,TGTGCCAGCAGTGCACAGGGGGCGAACTACGAGCAGTACTTC
-,TRBV30,TRBJ1-6,-,CAWSPTRGVYSPLHF,TGTGCCTGGAGTCCAACCAGGGGAGTCTATTCACCCCTCCACTTT
TRBD1,TRBV5-1,TRBJ1-1,many,CASSSGTGVMNTEAFF,TGCGCCAGCAGCTCCGGGACAGGGGTGATGAACACTGAAGCTTTCTTT
TRBD1,TRBV28,TRBJ1-1,many,CASSYRGRRSEAFF,TGTGCCAGCAGTTACAGGGGGCGGAGGTCTGAAGCTTTCTTT
-,TRBV20-1,TRBJ2-7,-,CSARPGTRFSYEQYF,TGCAGTGCACGGCCCGGGACAAGGTTCTCCTACGAGCAGTACTTC
TRBD1,TRBV5-1,TRBJ1-5,many,CASSVGQGDQPQHF,TGCGCCAGCAGCGTGGGACAGGGAGACCAGCCCCAGCATTTT
TRBD2,TRBV24-1,TRBJ2-3,many,CATSDYGLASSTDTQYF,TGTGCCACCAGTGATTATGGACTAGCGTCTAGCACAGATACGCAGTATTTT
-,TRBV9,TRBJ2-7,few,CASSPEPPASYEQYF,TGTGCCAGCAGCCCCGAGCCACCCGCCTCCTACGAGCAGTACTTC
-,TRBV20-1,TRBJ2-5,many,CSARGGGTFQETQYF,TGCAGTGCCCGGGGAGGGGGTACCTTCCAAGAGACCCAGTACTTC
TRBD1,TRBV6-2/TRBV6-3,TRBJ1-1,-,CASSYAPTGRVTEAFF,TGTGCCAGCAGTTACGCACCGACAGGGCGCGTCACTGAAGCTTTCTTT
-,TRBV27,TRBJ1-1,many,CASSSRKNTEAFF,TGTGCCAGCAGTTCCCGAAAGAACACTGAAGCTTTCTTT
-,TRBV11-1,TRBJ2-7,many,CASSFRQGGYEQYF,TGTGCCAGCAGCTTTCGTCAGGGGGGCTACGAGCAGTACTTC
-,TRBV4-2,TRBJ2-7,-,CASSQDLIGSSLDEQYF,TGTGCCAGCAGCCAAGATCTTATCGGGAGTAGTTTAGACGAGCAGTACTTC
TRBD1,TRBV19,TRBJ2-5,-,CASSSGTDYFQETQYF,TGTGCCAGTAGTAGTGGGACAGACTACTTCCAAGAGACCCAGTACTTC
-,TRBV9,TRBJ1-2,-,CASSPVVAPIADSYTF,TGTGCCAGCAGCCCCGTAGTCGCTCCGATTGCTGATAGCTACACCTTC
-,TRBV28,TRBJ2-1,many,CASSLGSWDYNEQFF,TGTGCCAGCAGTTTAGGATCTTGGGACTACAATGAGCAGTTCTTC
TRBD1,TRBV19,TRBJ2-5,-,CASKGQEPRETQYF,TGTGCCAGTAAGGGACAGGAGCCCCGGGAGACCCAGTACTTC
-,TRBV18,TRBJ2-7,many,CASSPGLYEQYF,TGTGCCAGCTCACCGGGATTGTACGAGCAGTACTTC
-,TRBV12-3/TRBV12-4,TRBJ2-1,few,CASAHSHNEQFF,TGTGCCAGCGCCCACAGCCACAATGAGCAGTTCTTC
-,TRBV11-3,TRBJ2-7,many,CASSTDRHEQYF,TGTGCCAGCAGCACCGACAGGCACGAGCAGTACTTC
TRBD1,TRBV11-2,TRBJ1-1,-,CASSLVAGGRWMNTEAFF,TGTGCCAGCAGCTTAGTGGCAGGGGGCAGGTGGATGAACACTGAAGCTTTCTTT
TRBD2,TRBV6-1,TRBJ2-4,-,CASSPRLAGVKIENIQYF,TGTGCCAGCAGTCCCCGTCTAGCGGGAGTGAAGATCGAAAACATTCAGTACTTC
TRBD2,TRBV7-8,TRBJ2-7,many,CASSLREGSYEQYF,TGTGCCAGCAGCTTACGGGAGGGGTCCTACGAGCAGTACTTC
TRBD2,TRBV5-1,TRBJ2-1,-,CASSLELLAGSSYEQFF,TGCGCCAGCAGCTTGGAGTTGCTAGCGGGAAGTAGCTATGAGCAGTTCTTC
TRBD2,TRBV28,TRBJ2-3,many,CASSLFGASGSRTDTQYF,TGTGCCAGCAGTTTATTCGGGGCTAGCGGGAGCCGCACAGATACGCAGTATTTT
TRBD2,TRBV12-3/TRBV12-4,TRBJ2-3,many,CASTLWAGAPQEEQYF,TGTGCCAGCACCCTCTGGGCGGGAGCCCCCCAAGAGGAGCAGTATTTT